The next 10 T cell receptor beta chains were all read from a single sample in a study of shared clonotypes between healthy human individuals. CD45RO negativity and positive selection for CCR7 defined naive CD8 cells, a population that excluded terminally differentiated effector memory CD45RA+ cells. Using immunoSEQ multiplex PCR, the repertoire was profiled, and TCRdb retains in-frame clones only, with some absent. The table has about 1,900,000 clones, approximately 94% seen once. Source material: naive CD8+ T cells sorted from blood. The receptors derive from a man aged 18-30 years in good health.

This clone has only one observation. This chain connects TRBV23-1 to TRBJ2-5; tentative D call: TRBD1 (5 bases). TRBV23-1 carries the ORF label, with uncertain function. V was clipped by 0 bases and J by 5 bases, with 13 bases between them. The CDR3 length is 15 residues. This chain's CDR3 is CASSQSNRTRETQYF. DNA for the CDR3: TGCGCCAGCAGTCAATCGAACAGGACGCGGGAGACCCAGTACTTC.

This clone came up once. The rearrangement links TRBV7-9 to TRBJ2-1, with D maybe TRBD2 (6 bases). The V end lost 5 bases, the J end lost 4 bases, and 15 bases lay between the germline ends. The CDR3 totals 15 residues. Germline values: CDR1 SEHNR, CDR2 FQNEAQ (reference sequence). The DNA for the CDR3 is TGTGCCAGCAGCCAGCTGGGACTCCCGTACAATGAGCAGTTCTTC. Translating it yields CASSQLGLPYNEQFF.

V usage is TRBV29-1 and J usage is TRBJ2-7; D assignment may be TRBD1 or TRBD2 (6 bases each). V was clipped by 6 bases and J by 0 bases, with 12 bases between them. Germline CDR1 and CDR2: SQVTM and ANQGSEA. The CDR3 is 13 residues long. The CDR3 spells CSVRGGISYEQYF. The CDR3 nucleotides read TGCAGCGTCCGAGGGGGGATCTCCTACGAGCAGTACTTC.

V and J are TRBV28 and TRBJ2-3; no clear D. The CDR3 is made up of 15 amino acids. Germline V lookup: CDR1 MDHEN, CDR2 SYDVKM. V gave up 3 bases and J gave up 0 bases, with 10 bases separating them. Written as DNA, the CDR3 is TGTGCCAGCAGTTTCTCCCGAAGTAGCACAGATACGCAGTATTTT. Translated, it gives CASSFSRSSTDTQYF.

The count of this clone is one. CDR3 residues: CASSPRGWQPQHF. In DNA form, the CDR3 reads TGTGCCAGCAGTCCCAGGGGCTGGCAGCCCCAGCATTTT. The chain is built from TRBV6-1 and TRBJ1-5; possibly TRBD1 for D (6 bases). Trimming took 5 bases from V and 7 from J, leaving 12 bases between them. Germline loops: CDR1 MNHNS, CDR2 SASEGT. This CDR3 contains 13 residues.

This clone was counted a single time. V gene TRBV10-3 combines with J gene TRBJ2-7, with D maybe TRBD2 (7 bases). This CDR3 has 14 amino acids. V was pared by 10 bases and J by 5 bases, with 21 bases between. CDR1 and CDR2 (germline): ENHRY, SYGVKD. The CDR3 loop is CATAGGGATDEQYF. CDR3 coding DNA: TGTGCCACCGCAGGAGGGGGGGCAACCGACGAGCAGTACTTC.

The chain joins TRBV4-1 to TRBJ2-3; D gene ambiguous. Germline V gene data show CDR1 as MGHRA and CDR2 as YSYEKL. Trimming pared 1 base from V and 3 bases from J, leaving 11 bases between. The CDR3 runs 15 residues. The CDR3 reads CASSQAVPRTDTQYF. The CDR3 DNA follows: TGCGCCAGCAGCCAAGCGGTCCCCAGGACAGATACGCAGTATTTT.

The chain joins TRBV29-1 to TRBJ1-2; a possible D gene is TRBD1 (6 bases). The germline V gene has CDR1 SQVTM and CDR2 ANQGSEA. The CDR3 covers 16 residues. V was clipped by 0 bases and J by 0 bases, with 14 bases between them. The CDR3, as DNA: TGCAGCGTTGAAGATCAGGCAGGGGTAACTAACTATGGCTACACCTTC. This gives the protein CSVEDQAGVTNYGYTF.

Turning to this clone: Other nucleotide sequences from this sample produce the same CDR3. The chain links TRBV4-1 to TRBJ2-3; TRBD2 matches at 7 bases. Germline V gives CDR1 MGHRA, CDR2 YSYEKL. V shed 4 bases, J shed 0 bases, and the junction held 4 bases outside the gene matches. The length of the CDR3 is 15 residues. The CDR3 DNA reads as TGCGCCAGCAGCCCGTCTAGCGGTAGCACAGATACGCAGTATTTT. It translates to CASSPSSGSTDTQYF.

The chain joins TRBV6-1 to TRBJ2-3; D possibly uses TRBD1 or TRBD2 (5 bases each). Germline CDR1 MNHNS, CDR2 SASEGT. This CDR3 is 15 amino acids long. V lost 0 bases to trimming and J lost 1 base, with 8 bases between them. This CDR3 is CASSEARGGTDTQYF. CDR3 in DNA: TGTGCCAGCAGTGAAGCAAGGGGAGGCACAGATACGCAGTATTTT.